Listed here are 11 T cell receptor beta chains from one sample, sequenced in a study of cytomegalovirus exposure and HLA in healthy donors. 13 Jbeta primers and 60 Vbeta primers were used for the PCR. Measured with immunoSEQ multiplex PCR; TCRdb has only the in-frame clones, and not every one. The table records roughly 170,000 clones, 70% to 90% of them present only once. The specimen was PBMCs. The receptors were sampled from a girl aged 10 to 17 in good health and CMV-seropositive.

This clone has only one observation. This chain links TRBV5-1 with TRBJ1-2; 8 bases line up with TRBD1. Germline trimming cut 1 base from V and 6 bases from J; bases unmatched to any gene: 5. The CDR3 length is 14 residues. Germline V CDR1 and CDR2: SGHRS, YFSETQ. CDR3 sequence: CASSLIQGEDGYTF. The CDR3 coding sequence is TGCGCCAGCAGCTTGATACAGGGGGAAGATGGCTACACCTTC.

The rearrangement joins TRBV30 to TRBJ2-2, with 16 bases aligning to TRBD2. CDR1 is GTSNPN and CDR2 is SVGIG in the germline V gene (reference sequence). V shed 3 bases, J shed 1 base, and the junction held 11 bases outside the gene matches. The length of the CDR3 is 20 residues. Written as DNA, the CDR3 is TGTGCCTGGAGGTTATACGGGACTAGCGGGGGGGTGGTGAACACCGGGGAGCTGTTTTTT. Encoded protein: CAWRLYGTSGGVVNTGELFF.

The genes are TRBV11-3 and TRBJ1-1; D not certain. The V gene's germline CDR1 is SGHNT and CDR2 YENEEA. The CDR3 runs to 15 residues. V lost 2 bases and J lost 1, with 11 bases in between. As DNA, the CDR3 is TGTGCCAGCAGCTTAAAGGGCGGGAAGAACACTGAAGCTTTCTTT. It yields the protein CASSLKGGKNTEAFF.

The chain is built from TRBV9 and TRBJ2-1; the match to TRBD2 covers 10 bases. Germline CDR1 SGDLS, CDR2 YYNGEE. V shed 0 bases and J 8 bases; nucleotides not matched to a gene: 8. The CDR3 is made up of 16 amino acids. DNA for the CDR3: TGTGCCAGCAGCGTAGTTACTAGCGGGGCCTGGGATGAGCAGTTCTTC. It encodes CASSVVTSGAWDEQFF.

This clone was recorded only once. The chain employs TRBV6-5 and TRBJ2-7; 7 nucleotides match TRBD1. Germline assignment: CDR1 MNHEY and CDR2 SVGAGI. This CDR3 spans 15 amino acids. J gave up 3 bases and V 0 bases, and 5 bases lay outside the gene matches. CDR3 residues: CASSYSGTVVYEQYF. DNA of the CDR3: TGTGCCAGCAGTTACTCCGGGACAGTAGTCTACGAGCAGTACTTC.

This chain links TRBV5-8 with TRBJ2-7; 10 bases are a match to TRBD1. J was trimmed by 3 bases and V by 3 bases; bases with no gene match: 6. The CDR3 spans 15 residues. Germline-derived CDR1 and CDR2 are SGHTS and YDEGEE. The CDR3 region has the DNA TGTGCCAGCAGCTCTAGACAGGGGGCGGTCTACGAGCAGTACTTC. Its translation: CASSSRQGAVYEQYF.

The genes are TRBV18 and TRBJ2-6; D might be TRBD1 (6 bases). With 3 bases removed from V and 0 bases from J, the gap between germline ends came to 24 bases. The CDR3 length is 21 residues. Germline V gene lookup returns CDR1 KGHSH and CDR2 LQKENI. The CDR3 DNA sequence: TGTGCCAGCTCACCGGACCCTCCCATGGACAGACCCTACTCTGGGGCCAACGTCCTGACTTTC. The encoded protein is CASSPDPPMDRPYSGANVLTF.

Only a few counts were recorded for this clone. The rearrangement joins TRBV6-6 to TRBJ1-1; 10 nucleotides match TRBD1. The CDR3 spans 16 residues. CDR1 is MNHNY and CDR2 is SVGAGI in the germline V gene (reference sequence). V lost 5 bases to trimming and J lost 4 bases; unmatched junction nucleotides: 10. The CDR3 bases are TGTGCCAGCAGTCCCTACCGGACAGGGGGAGGCACTGAAGCTTTCTTT. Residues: CASSPYRTGGGTEAFF.

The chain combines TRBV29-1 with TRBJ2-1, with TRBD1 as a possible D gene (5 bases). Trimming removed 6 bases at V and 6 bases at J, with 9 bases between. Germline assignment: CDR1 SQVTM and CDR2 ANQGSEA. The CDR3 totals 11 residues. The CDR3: CSVADSNEQFF. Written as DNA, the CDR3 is TGCAGCGTAGCAGACAGCAATGAGCAGTTCTTC.

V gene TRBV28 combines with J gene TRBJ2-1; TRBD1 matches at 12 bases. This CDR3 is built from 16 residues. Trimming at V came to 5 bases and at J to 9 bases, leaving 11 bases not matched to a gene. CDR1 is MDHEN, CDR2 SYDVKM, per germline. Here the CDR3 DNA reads TGTGCCAGCAGTGCCTCGGGACAGGGGGCGGGGGCTGAGCAGTTCTTC. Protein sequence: CASSASGQGAGAEQFF.

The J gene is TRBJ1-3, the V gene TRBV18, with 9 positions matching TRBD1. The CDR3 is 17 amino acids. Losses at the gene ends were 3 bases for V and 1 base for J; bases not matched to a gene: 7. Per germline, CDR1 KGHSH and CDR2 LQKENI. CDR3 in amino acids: CASSPTEQGASGNTIYF. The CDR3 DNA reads TGTGCCAGCTCACCGACCGAACAGGGGGCATCTGGAAACACCATATATTTT.